Listed below are T cell receptor beta chains from one sample, sequenced in a study of T-cell reconstitution after alpha-beta-depleted transplantation in children. TCRdb itself ran the PCR reads through MiXCR, one entry per CDR3 protein. The table records about 490,000 distinct CDR3 sequences, roughly a tenth of them present only once. Here the sequenced sample was PBMCs, taken before TCRalphabeta/CD19-depleted stem cell transplant. The origin of the receptors is a child aged 2 to 15 with inherited bone marrow failure, due to receive a stem cell transplant. The CDR3 runs from the conserved cysteine through the conserved F or W. Fields, in order: clone size, V gene, J gene, CDR3 length, D gene, CDR3 DNA, CDR3 protein. The D gene is left open where the match is weak. Clone size appears in some rows only: once, few, many, or a class for an expanded clone.

>few|TRBV12-3/TRBV12-4|TRBJ2-2|14|TRBD2
TGTGCCAGTGTACTAGCGGGAGGGGCCGGGGAGCTGTTTTTT
CASVLAGGAGELFF
>many|TRBV4-1|TRBJ2-7|15|TRBD1
TGCGCCAGCAGGCAAAGACAGGGGTCGGCCTACGAGCAGTACTTC
CASRQRQGSAYEQYF
>few|TRBV29-1|TRBJ2-1|12|.
TGCAGCGTTGAAGATCATGGCAATGAGCAGTTCTTC
CSVEDHGNEQFF
>many|TRBV27|TRBJ2-7|14|.
TGTGCCAGCAGTTTAACTAGGGAGTCAGGCGAGCAGTACTTC
CASSLTRESGEQYF
>.|TRBV4-3|TRBJ1-3|15|.
TGCGCCAGCAGCCAAGATGAGAGGGCTGGAAACACCATATATTTT
CASSQDERAGNTIYF
>many|TRBV15|TRBJ2-2|18|TRBD2
TGTGCCACCAGCAGAGGCCTTAAAGCGGGAGCGACCCCCGGGGAGCTGTTTTTT
CATSRGLKAGATPGELFF
>.|TRBV28|TRBJ2-7|15|.
TGTGCCAGCAGTTTATCAGAGGGACTCCCAAACGAGCAGTACTTC
CASSLSEGLPNEQYF
>many|TRBV12-3/TRBV12-4|TRBJ1-1|13|.
TGTGCCAGCAGTCCCGGGACGGGGGCAGAAGCTTTCTTT
CASSPGTGAEAFF
>many|TRBV4-1|TRBJ2-1|17|.
TGCGCCAGCAGCCAAGGGCCAGGTGAGAGCTCCTACAATGAGCAGTTCTTC
CASSQGPGESSYNEQFF
>many|TRBV29-1|TRBJ2-2|13|.
TGCAGCGCCCCGAAGGTCGGGTCCGGGGAGCTGTTTTTT
CSAPKVGSGELFF
>many|TRBV9|TRBJ1-1|16|.
TGTGCCAGCAGCCCCTTCCGAGAGGGAAAGAACACTGAAGCTTTCTTT
CASSPFREGKNTEAFF
>many|TRBV12-3/TRBV12-4|TRBJ2-3|14|.
TGTGCCAGCAGACTGGGGCAGGGCACAGATACGCAGTATTTT
CASRLGQGTDTQYF
>many|TRBV10-3|TRBJ2-1|13|.
TGTGCCATCAGTGATTGGGCCCCCAATGAGCAGTTCTTC
CAISDWAPNEQFF
>few|TRBV20-1|TRBJ2-1|16|.
TGCTGTGCTAGAGATCTAAACCGAGCCTCCTACAATGAGCAGTTCTTC
CCARDLNRASYNEQFF
>many|TRBV15|TRBJ1-4|13|.
TGTGCCACCAGCAGAGATATCGCCGAAAAACTGTTTTTT
CATSRDIAEKLFF
>.|TRBV30|TRBJ2-2|16|.
TGTGCCTGGAGTGCCCCAAAGCATCCTAACACCGGGGAGCTGTTTTTT
CAWSAPKHPNTGELFF
>many|TRBV29-1|TRBJ2-7|11|.
TGCAGCGTTGAACAGCGGAGCGAGCAGTACTTC
CSVEQRSEQYF
>.|TRBV5-1|TRBJ1-4|14|.
TGCGCCAGCAGCCTACAGGAATTTAATGAAAAACTGTTTTTT
CASSLQEFNEKLFF